The 18 T cell receptor beta chains in this list originate from one sample, sequenced in a study of identical twins. TCRdb processed the 5' RACE reads anew with MiXCR; each CDR3 protein has one entry. The sample has around 550,000 distinct CDR3 sequences, about 16% seen once. These data are also associated with another study on yellow fever vaccine responses in identical twins.

Material: CD4+ T cells sorted from blood. These receptors all stem from a woman aged 18 to 35 in good health.

The chain links TRBV12-3 or TRBV12-4 to TRBJ2-7, with a possible D match to TRBD1 (6 bases). This CDR3 has 13 amino acids. Trimming stripped 6 bases from V and 3 bases from J, with 12 bases between. CDR3 DNA: TGTGCCAGCAGAACAGGGCCGGACTACGAGCAGTACTTC. Its protein product is CASRTGPDYEQYF.

In this sample, this clonotype turned up a few times. V usage is TRBV4-1 and J usage is TRBJ2-4; possible D gene TRBD2, 5 bases. CDR1 and CDR2 (germline): MGHRA, YSYEKL. This CDR3 has 16 amino acids. Trimming pared 1 base from V and 6 bases from J, leaving 16 bases between. CDR3 in DNA: TGCGCCAGCAGCCAAGTCGACCAAGCGGTGGTAAACATTCAGTACTTC. It is translated as CASSQVDQAVVNIQYF.

The rearrangement uses TRBV6-5 and TRBJ2-2; TRBD1 aligns across 9 bases. Trimming took 6 bases from V and 5 from J; bases not matched to a gene: 7. The CDR3 contains 15 residues. CDR1 MNHEY and CDR2 SVGAGI come from the germline V gene. The CDR3 loop reads CASRLQGAHTGELFF. CDR3 DNA: TGTGCCAGCAGATTACAGGGGGCGCATACCGGGGAGCTGTTTTTT.

This clonotype was seen a handful of times. The rearrangement links TRBV2 to TRBJ2-7; 10 bases are a match to TRBD2. J was trimmed by 5 bases and V by 5 bases; bases with no gene match: 9. Per the germline V gene, CDR1 is SNHLY and CDR2 is FYNNEI. The CDR3 is 15 residues long. CDR3 amino acids: CASSRAGTSVNEQYF. The CDR3 bases are TGTGCCAGCAGTAGAGCCGGGACTAGCGTCAACGAGCAGTACTTC.

The table lists this clonotype with a few counts. This chain joins TRBV7-9 and TRBJ2-3, with D perhaps matching TRBD2 (6 bases). The CDR3 sequence is 15 residues long. V gave up 6 bases and J gave up 3 bases, with 16 bases separating them. Germline lookup yields CDR1 SEHNR and CDR2 FQNEAQ (reference sequence). CDR3 sequence (DNA): TGTGCCAGCAGACCAGCCGGGGGAAGGACAGATACGCAGTATTTT. It codes for CASRPAGGRTDTQYF.

The J gene is TRBJ2-1, the V gene TRBV3-1; TRBD2 agrees at 9 bases. The CDR3 has 17 amino acids. J gave up 5 bases and V 4 bases, and 12 bases lay outside the gene matches. CDR1 and CDR2 (germline): LGHDT, YNNKEL (reference sequence). The CDR3 is CASSPRRLAGPNNEQFF. The CDR3 DNA is TGTGCCAGCAGCCCCAGACGGCTAGCGGGACCCAACAATGAGCAGTTCTTC.

This clonotype was seen more than once but under ten times. CDR3 amino acids: CASSYLTGAYGYTF. The CDR3 DNA is TGTGCCAGCAGTTACCTTACAGGGGCGTATGGCTACACCTTC. The chain recombines TRBV6-5 with TRBJ1-2, with 7 bases matching TRBD1. The CDR3 covers 14 residues. CDR1 is MNHEY and CDR2 is SVGAGI in the germline V gene. V trimming: 2 bases; J trimming: 5 bases; junction bases outside the gene matches: 5.

The chain employs TRBV5-1 and TRBJ2-1; 9 bases fit TRBD2. CDR3 length: 17 amino acids. The J segment lost 1 base and the V segment lost 0 bases, leaving 5 bases of the junction unmatched. The germline V gene encodes CDR1 SGHRS and CDR2 YFSETQ. In nucleotides, the CDR3 is TGCGCCAGCAGCTTGGATAGCGGGAGTTTGTCCTACAATGAGCAGTTCTTC. Translation: CASSLDSGSLSYNEQFF. The entire variable domain, with the rest obtained from reference TRBV5-1 and TRBJ2-1, is as follows: KAGVTQTPRYLIKTRGQQVTLSCSPISGHRSVSWYQQTPGQGLQFLFEYFSETQRNKGNFPGRFSGRQFSNSRSEMNVSTLELGDSALYLCASSLDSGSLSYNEQFFGPGTRLTVL.

The chain combines TRBV12-5 with TRBJ1-1; no reliable D call. V lost 1 base to trimming and J lost 0 bases, with 6 bases between them. This CDR3 comprises 14 residues. Germline CDR1 LGHNT, CDR2 FRNRAP. This CDR3 is CASGLGRLNTEAFF. The CDR3 DNA reads as TGTGCTAGTGGTTTGGGCAGGTTGAACACTGAAGCTTTCTTT. Based on the CDR3 plus reference TRBV12-5 and TRBJ1-1, the full variable domain is DARVTQTPRHKVTEMGQEVTMRCQPILGHNTVFWYRQTMMQGLELLAYFRNRAPLDDSGMPKDRFSAEMPDATLATLKIQPSEPRDSAVYFCASGLGRLNTEAFFGQGTRLTVV.

At least ten counts were recorded for this clonotype. This chain uses TRBV5-1 with TRBJ1-1, with D hard to call. Trimming stripped 3 bases from V and 1 base from J, with 10 bases between. Germline CDR1 reads SGHRS; CDR2 reads YFSETQ. This CDR3 contains 14 residues. The CDR3 sequence: CASSWTSSNTEAFF. The CDR3 DNA follows: TGCGCCAGCAGCTGGACCAGTTCGAACACTGAAGCTTTCTTT.

This clonotype has only a few counts. CDR3 DNA sequence: TGTGCCAGCAGCTTTAGGACTAGGACCCTCGATGAGCAGTTCTTC. This codes for CASSFRTRTLDEQFF. The rearrangement uses TRBV11-2 and TRBJ2-1; 7 bases map to TRBD2. V shed 3 bases, J shed 8 bases, and the junction held 10 bases outside the gene matches. Per germline, CDR1 SGHAT and CDR2 FQNNGV. This CDR3 region has 15 residues.

This clonotype was observed a handful of times. CDR3 sequence (DNA): TGCAGTGCGCCACAGGGGGTCGCCTACGAGCAGTACTTC. Translated: CSAPQGVAYEQYF. The gene calls are TRBV20-1 and TRBJ2-7, with 8 bases lining up with TRBD1. With V trimmed by 6 bases and J by 2 bases, 6 bases remained unmatched. The CDR3 is 13 residues long. From germline, CDR1 is DFQATT and CDR2 SNEGSKA (reference sequence).

This rearrangement joins TRBV15 to TRBJ1-3; no definite D call. The ends were cut back, 0 bases at V and 0 bases at J, with 9 bases in the middle. The CDR3 length is 16 residues. CDR1 LNHNV and CDR2 YYDKDF come from the germline V gene (reference sequence). The CDR3 region is CATSRDRPVSGNTIYF. In nucleotides, the CDR3 is TGTGCCACCAGCAGAGACAGGCCCGTCTCTGGAAACACCATATATTTT.

The chain is built from TRBV20-1 and TRBJ1-1; D possibly corresponds to TRBD1 (5 bases). Trimming took 2 bases from V and 9 from J, leaving 13 bases between them. CDR1 and CDR2 from the germline V gene are DFQATT and SNEGSKA (reference sequence). The CDR3 has 12 residues. CDR3 nucleotides: TGCAGTGCTAGACACCAATCGGGGCAAGCTTTCTTT. Protein product: CSARHQSGQAFF.

This CDR3 is CASSVPGLVGDTQYF. CDR3 bases: TGTGCCAGCAGCGTTCCCGGCCTTGTGGGTGATACGCAGTATTTT. The chain uses TRBV7-9 and TRBJ2-3; D unclear. V was pared by 5 bases and J by 6 bases, with 18 bases between. This CDR3 is built from 15 residues. Germline CDR1 SEHNR, CDR2 FQNEAQ (reference sequence).

This chain links TRBV20-1 with TRBJ1-1; D is ambiguous. Trimming cost V 5 bases and J 1 base, with 11 bases left between them. CDR1 is DFQATT and CDR2 is SNEGSKA in the germline V gene (reference sequence). The CDR3 totals 13 residues. CDR3 in amino acids: CSAATAKNTEAFF. CDR3 DNA: TGCAGTGCTGCGACGGCCAAGAACACTGAAGCTTTCTTT.

The rearrangement uses TRBV21-1 and TRBJ2-2; the table's TRBD2 call for D was not verified on the DNA. TRBV21-1 is shown as a pseudogene. The CDR3 is made up of 18 amino acids. The CDR3 nucleotides are TGTGCCAGCAGCACCCGACATCGTAGCGGGAGAAACACCGGGGAGCTGTTTTTT. Translation: CASSTRHRSGRNTGELFF.

This clonotype was counted a few times. The chain carries TRBV10-3 and TRBJ1-1; the D is unclear. Trimming took 3 bases from V and 3 from J, leaving 11 bases between them. The CDR3 sequence is 14 residues long. In germline, CDR1 is ENHRY, CDR2 SYGVKD. CDR3: CAISERSDYTEAFF. DNA of the CDR3: TGTGCCATCAGTGAACGTTCAGACTACACTGAAGCTTTCTTT.